This T cell receptor beta chain was recovered during a study of shared clonotypes between healthy human individuals. Overall study context: The plates for each donor numbered three CD4 naive, three CD4 memory, two CD8 naive and one CD8 memory.

The study, taken as a whole, reports: Shared clonotypes across all four donors exceeded non-shared ones in generation probability.

Naive CD8 cells lacked CD45RO, underwent positive selection for CCR7 and left out terminally differentiated effector memory CD45RA+ cells. The CDR3 contains 13 residues. Germline V gene data show CDR1 as PRHDT and CDR2 as FYEKMQ (reference sequence). Trimming removed 4 bases from V and 5 bases from J, with 9 bases in between. Worth noting for this clone: Its specificity is unknown.

Assay: immunoSEQ multiplex PCR; the TCRdb copy retains only in-frame clones and omits some. Of approximately 590,000 clones in the sample, 95% were seen once. The chain uses TRBV13 and TRBJ2-1; D uncertain. The sequence came from a woman in her twenties or thirties in good health. Sample: naive CD8+ T cells sorted from blood. Written as DNA, the CDR3 is TGTGCCAGCAGCTCCCTATCACACAATGAGCAGTTCTTC. As protein: CASSSLSHNEQFF.